One and the same sample provided the 14 T cell receptor beta chains below, sequenced in a study of early T cells in non-severe SARS-CoV-2 infection. TCRdb re-analysed the 5' RACE reads in MiXCR, keeping a single row per CDR3 protein. The sample has roughly 100,000 distinct CDR3 sequences, less than 15% seen once. The specimen was whole blood. The receptors were gathered from an adult who was a healthcare worker with PCR-confirmed SARS-CoV-2 infection or an uninfected control (not recorded which).

This clonotype came up a few times. The V call is TRBV11-2, the J call TRBJ1-1, with D hard to call. V shed 1 base and J shed 4 bases, with 7 bases lying between them. Germline lookup yields CDR1 SGHAT and CDR2 FQNNGV. The CDR3 runs to 13 residues. The CDR3 spells CASSLGLGTEAFF. CDR3 sequence (DNA): TGTGCCAGCAGCTTAGGGCTGGGCACTGAAGCTTTCTTT.

The rearrangement links TRBV20-1 to TRBJ2-3; 11 bases map to TRBD2. V lost 6 bases and J lost 2; bases outside the gene matches: 4. CDR1 is DFQATT and CDR2 is SNEGSKA in the germline V gene (reference sequence). This CDR3 is built from 14 residues. The CDR3 loop reads CSAASGGYTDTQYF. Here the CDR3 DNA reads TGCAGTGCAGCTAGCGGGGGGTACACAGATACGCAGTATTTT.

In this sample, this clonotype turned up a few times. The chain joins TRBV4-1 to TRBJ1-1; D is ambiguous. V was cut by 4 bases and J by 6 bases, with 12 bases left in between. CDR3 length equals 13 residues. Germline V gene data show CDR1 as MGHRA and CDR2 as YSYEKL. CDR3 DNA: TGCGCCAGCAGCCCTTTGGGCGGGCCTGAAGCTTTCTTT. This gives the protein CASSPLGGPEAFF.

V and J are TRBV7-9 and TRBJ1-3; TRBD1 agrees at 7 bases. V shed 5 bases, J shed 3 bases, and the junction held 4 bases outside the gene matches. Germline lookup yields CDR1 SEHNR and CDR2 FQNEAQ (reference sequence). This CDR3 comprises 14 residues. The chain's CDR3 is CASSTGQVGNTIYF. The CDR3 DNA reads as TGTGCCAGCAGCACAGGACAGGTTGGAAACACCATATATTTT.

V is TRBV24-1 and J is TRBJ1-1; D might be TRBD1 (5 bases). V shed 9 bases and J shed 0 bases, with 10 bases lying between them. Germline-derived CDR1 and CDR2 are KGHDR and SFDVKD. The CDR3 consists of 13 residues. DNA for the CDR3: TGTGCCACCGTCGACAGCTTGAACACTGAAGCTTTCTTT. Its translation: CATVDSLNTEAFF.

There are many counts of this clonotype. The V and J genes are TRBV5-1 and TRBJ2-1; 8 bases are shared with TRBD1. Losses at the gene ends were 2 bases for V and 7 bases for J; bases not matched to a gene: 5. Germline V gives CDR1 SGHRS, CDR2 YFSETQ. The CDR3 spans 14 residues. This CDR3 is CASSFGTGTNEQFF. Here the CDR3 DNA reads TGCGCCAGCAGCTTTGGGACAGGCACGAATGAGCAGTTCTTC.

This clonotype showed up many times. The chain employs TRBV2 and TRBJ2-1; TRBD2 aligns across 14 bases. V lost 5 bases and J lost 8; bases outside the gene matches: 5. The CDR3 loop spans 15 amino acids. CDR1 SNHLY and CDR2 FYNNEI come from the germline V gene. CDR3 protein: CASSRGTSGGHEQFF. The CDR3 nucleotides read TGTGCCAGCAGTCGGGGGACTAGCGGGGGCCATGAGCAGTTCTTC.

This clonotype came up many times. This rearrangement joins TRBV2 to TRBJ1-1; the D gene is possibly TRBD1 (5 bases). This CDR3 region has 14 residues. The ends were cut back, 4 bases at V and 11 bases at J, with 20 bases in the middle. Germline CDR1 is SNHLY and CDR2 is FYNNEI. The CDR3 here is CASSVIRGIGEAFF. CDR3 bases: TGTGCCAGCAGTGTGATTCGGGGAATAGGGGAGGCTTTCTTT.

The chain combines TRBV7-2 with TRBJ2-3, with D possibly matching TRBD2 (6 bases). The CDR3 is 15 residues long. Trimming cost V 5 bases and J 2 bases, with 14 bases left between them. Germline V gives CDR1 SGHTA, CDR2 FQGNSA. This CDR3 is CASSDAGFPTDTQYF. The CDR3 nucleotides read TGTGCCAGCAGCGATGCGGGGTTCCCCACAGATACGCAGTATTTT.

This clonotype was detected once. A clone one base away is much larger, so this may be a read error. This rearrangement joins TRBV24-1 to TRBJ2-3; 11 nucleotides match TRBD1. The CDR3 length is 18 residues. Losses at the gene ends were 2 bases for V and 1 base for J; bases not matched to a gene: 7. Germline loops: CDR1 KGHDR, CDR2 SFDVKD. DNA of the CDR3: TGTGCCACCAGTGATTCCCGGGACAGGGGGGGTTGCACAGATACGCAGTATTTT. This sequence encodes CATSDSRDRGGCTDTQYF.

The V gene is TRBV7-2, the J gene TRBJ2-3, with TRBD2 matching 9 bases. V trimming: 1 base; J trimming: 3 bases; junction bases outside the gene matches: 5. The CDR3 is 16 amino acids. Per the germline V gene, CDR1 is SGHTA and CDR2 is FQGNSA. The CDR3 region is CASSLGGLAGTDTQYF. The CDR3 DNA follows: TGTGCCAGCAGCTTAGGAGGCCTAGCGGGGACAGATACGCAGTATTTT.

Concerning this clonotype itself: The limits of the CDR3 on the DNA are not certain, so only TCRdb's listed CDR3 is given. The chain is built from TRBV18 and TRBJ1-1; TRBD1 was called by the table and not checked on the DNA. The CDR3 has 16 amino acids, counting both end residues. Germline-derived CDR1 and CDR2 are KGHSH and LQKENI. CDR3 region: CASSPFGAGTNTEVLF.

The gene calls are TRBV27 and TRBJ1-2, with 7 bases matching TRBD1. Germline-derived CDR1 and CDR2 are MNHEY and SMNVEV (reference sequence). Germline trimming cut 2 bases from V and 5 bases from J; bases unmatched to any gene: 11. This CDR3 region has 16 residues. The CDR3 DNA reads as TGTGCCAGCAGTTTAAAATGGGCAGGGGGTAATTATGGCTACACCTTC. Encoded protein: CASSLKWAGGNYGYTF.

This clonotype was counted between two and nine times. The chain uses TRBV7-9 and TRBJ1-4; weak D call: TRBD1 (6 bases). This CDR3 contains 14 residues. The ends were cut back, 7 bases at V and 3 bases at J, with 12 bases in the middle. CDR1 is SEHNR, CDR2 FQNEAQ, per germline (reference sequence). As DNA, the CDR3 is TGTGCCAGCACCCAGGACAGTTCTAATGAAAAACTGTTTTTT. This encodes CASTQDSSNEKLFF.